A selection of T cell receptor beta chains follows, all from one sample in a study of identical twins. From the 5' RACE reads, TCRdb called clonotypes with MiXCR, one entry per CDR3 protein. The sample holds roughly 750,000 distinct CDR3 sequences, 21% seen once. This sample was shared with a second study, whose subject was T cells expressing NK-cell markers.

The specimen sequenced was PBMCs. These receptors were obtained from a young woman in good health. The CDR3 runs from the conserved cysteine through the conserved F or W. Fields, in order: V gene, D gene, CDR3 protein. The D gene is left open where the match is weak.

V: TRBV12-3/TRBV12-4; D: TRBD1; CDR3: CASTEGTGRRNQPQHF
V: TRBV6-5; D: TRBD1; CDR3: CASSYAGTANYEQYF
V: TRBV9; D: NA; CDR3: CASSADRGGDEQYF
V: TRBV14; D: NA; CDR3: CASSPGAFPFSSTDTQYF
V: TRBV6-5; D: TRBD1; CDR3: CASSYRGAGGGYGYTF
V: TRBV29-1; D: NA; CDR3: CSAGRTPSTDTQYF
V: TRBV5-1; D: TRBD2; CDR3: CASTPSGASGTDTQYF
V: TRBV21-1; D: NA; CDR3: CASSSLTVYNEQFF
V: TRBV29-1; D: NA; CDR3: CSVRFTNTEAFF
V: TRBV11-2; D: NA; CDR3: CASSFGPSGEGGYGYTF
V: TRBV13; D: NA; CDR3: CASSLGQSGELFF
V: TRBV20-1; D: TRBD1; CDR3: CSARRGTGPGEQYF
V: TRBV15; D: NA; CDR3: CATSRDRRRMTGELFF
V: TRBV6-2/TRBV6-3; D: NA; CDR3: CASSYSRTSQVNEQFF
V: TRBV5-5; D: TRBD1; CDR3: CASSRQGWETQYF
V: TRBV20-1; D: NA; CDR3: CSARETSYEQYF
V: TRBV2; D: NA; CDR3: CASVRAGANEQFF
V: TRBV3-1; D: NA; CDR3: CASSPRFAAGELFF
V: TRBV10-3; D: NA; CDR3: CAISESQGPGNYNEQFF
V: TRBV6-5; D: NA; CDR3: CASSYSGDQAFF